These 5 T cell receptor beta chains were all obtained from the same sample, sequenced in a study of shared clonotypes between healthy human individuals. Libraries were prepared by immunoSEQ multiplex PCR; TCRdb keeps only in-frame clonotypes and omits some of them. The sample has hundreds of thousands of clones; approximately 79% are singletons. The sequenced sample was memory CD4+ T cells sorted from blood. The subset here: CD45RA-negative fraction. These receptors were obtained from a woman aged 25 to 39 in good health.

This clone was seen just once. The J gene is TRBJ1-1, the V gene TRBV19; 10 bases are shared with TRBD1. This CDR3 comprises 16 residues. Germline CDR1 and CDR2: LNHDA and SQIVND (reference sequence). J was trimmed by 2 bases and V by 5 bases; bases with no gene match: 8. The CDR3 loop is CASSARDRGRNTEAFF. DNA for the CDR3: TGTGCCAGTAGTGCCCGGGACAGGGGCCGTAACACTGAAGCTTTCTTT.

The rearrangement uses TRBV7-2 and TRBJ2-1; TRBD2 might be the D (5 bases). Trimming removed 5 bases from V and 6 bases from J, with 17 bases in between. This CDR3 region has 15 residues. Germline-derived CDR1 and CDR2 are SGHTA and FQGNSA. The CDR3: CASSPTVLVGNEQFF. CDR3 DNA: TGTGCCAGCAGCCCCACCGTACTAGTAGGCAATGAGCAGTTCTTC.

The gene calls are TRBV2 and TRBJ2-1; D remains ambiguous. V lost 4 bases and J lost 3, with 13 bases in between. The CDR3 consists of 15 residues. The germline V gene has CDR1 SNHLY and CDR2 FYNNEI. The CDR3 reads CASSVSWGYYNEQFF. The CDR3 DNA sequence: TGTGCCAGCAGTGTTTCGTGGGGATACTACAATGAGCAGTTCTTC.

The chain combines TRBV6-5 with TRBJ2-4, with 9 bases aligning to TRBD1. In germline, CDR1 is MNHEY, CDR2 SVGAGI. CDR3 length: 14 amino acids. Losses at the gene ends were 5 bases for V and 6 bases for J; bases not matched to a gene: 5. Written as DNA, the CDR3 is TGTGCCAGCAGTCCTGGACAGGGGAGAAACATTCAGTACTTC. Its protein is CASSPGQGRNIQYF.

The J gene is TRBJ2-2, the V gene TRBV10-2; possibly TRBD2 for D (5 bases). This CDR3 has 15 amino acids. V shed 6 bases and J shed 0 bases, with 11 bases lying between them. Germline values: CDR1 WSHSY, CDR2 SAAADI. As DNA, the CDR3 is TGCGCCAGCAGAACGGACTCCACGAACACCGGGGAGCTGTTTTTT. This translates into CASRTDSTNTGELFF.